The 5 T cell receptor beta chains listed next were all sequenced from one sample in a study of blood T cell repertoires in COVID-19. The method was immunoSEQ multiplex PCR; TCRdb's version includes in-frame clones alone and lacks a portion of them. Counted here are roughly 130,000 clones, more than 75% occurring once; the ten biggest clones make up approximately 4.6%. Sequencing input: peripheral blood. The receptors shown here come from a man in his 60s with COVID-19, enrolled during active disease.

The rearrangement joins TRBV5-4 to TRBJ2-3, with TRBD2 matching over 14 bases. The germline gives CDR1 SGHNT, CDR2 YYREEE (reference sequence). J gave up 1 base and V 1 base, and 2 bases lay outside the gene matches. The CDR3 loop spans 17 amino acids. The CDR3 DNA reads TGTGCCAGCAGCTTGCCGGGACTAGCGGGAGGCACAGATACGCAGTATTTT. Amino acid sequence: CASSLPGLAGGTDTQYF.

This clone occurred once. CDR3 protein: CASSGTSGRAAYEQYF. In DNA form, the CDR3 reads TGTGCCAGCAGCGGGACTAGCGGGAGGGCCGCCTACGAGCAGTACTTC. This sequence joins TRBV28 and TRBJ2-7, with 16 nucleotides matching TRBD2. V lost 6 bases and J lost 2; bases outside the gene matches: 4. The CDR3 length is 16 residues. In germline, CDR1 is MDHEN, CDR2 SYDVKM.

This clone was observed once. The rearrangement uses TRBV18 and TRBJ1-5; a weak D match, TRBD1 (5 bases). This CDR3 is 14 amino acids long. Germline V lookup: CDR1 KGHSH, CDR2 LQKENI. Trimming took off 3 bases at V and 1 base at J, with 7 bases between the two ends. The CDR3 DNA reads TGTGCCAGCTCACCGAACAGGAGCAATCAGCCCCAGCATTTT. Amino acid sequence: CASSPNRSNQPQHF.

This rearrangement joins TRBV4-1 to TRBJ1-6, with 9 bases identical to TRBD1. Trimming took 2 bases from V and 10 from J; bases not matched to a gene: 21. There are 20 residues in the CDR3. Germline CDR1 and CDR2: MGHRA and YSYEKL. The CDR3 here is CASSQYVPGQGRGEESPLHF. In nucleotides, the CDR3 is TGCGCCAGCAGCCAATACGTCCCGGGACAGGGAAGGGGAGAGGAGTCACCCCTCCACTTT.

The J gene is TRBJ2-7, the V gene TRBV12-3 or TRBV12-4; D ambiguous. The V and J ends lost 1 base and 3 bases respectively, with 4 bases between them. CDR3 size: 12 residues. The chain's CDR3 is CASSLVFYEQYF. DNA of the CDR3: TGTGCCAGCAGTTTAGTATTCTACGAGCAGTACTTC.